Here is one TCR beta chain with its context. Its antigen remains undetermined. Per-base quality was not reported, and no clone a single base away is much larger than it. The sample comes from a study of T cells after yellow fever vaccination (dated by TCRdb to the late 2010s). For context, the study as a whole: The SMART-Seq v4 Ultra Low Input RNA kit was used to prepare libraries from fractions with low cell numbers. Bulk TCR alpha and beta repertoires were sequenced longitudinally to track T-cell clones before and after primary and booster YFV17D yellow fever vaccination. Two healthy male donors made up the cohort, one aged 18 to 30 years and the other aged 30 to 39 years. Blood was drawn at multiple timepoints before and after primary and secondary immunization, with bulk PBMC replicates and cell subsets isolated.

Synthesis of TCR cDNA relied on 5'RACE template switching, a step that introduced a universal primer site along with unique molecular identifiers. Priming for cDNA synthesis came from both the TCR alpha and TCR beta constant segments. Two PCR steps were used to amplify libraries, with sample barcodes and sequencing adapters being added in the second step. Libraries were sequenced on Illumina HiSeq 2500 (2x100 bp) or NovaSeq (2x150 bp). On the study's bioinformatics: MIGEC handled demultiplexing of reads and collapsing into UMI consensus sequences, while MiXCR performed V(D)J alignment. Vaccine-responding clonotypes were defined with edgeR using replicate PBMC samples, requiring FDR below 0.01 and a log2 fold change above 5 up to day 15. Bulk clonotypes were assigned CD4 or CD8 identity according to which sequenced CD4 or CD8 repertoire held them at higher abundance. TCRdb reanalyzed the raw reads on its own, using fastp at Q25 for trimming and MiXCR for clone calling, and kept in-frame beta chains. Rows merge per CDR3 protein into single entries with the most common DNA and genes. It is TCRdb's table, rather than the study itself, that gives the V and J calls and clone size. The sample table shows approximately 580,000 distinct CDR3 sequences, and roughly a sixth are seen once. Roughly 17% of the sample is taken by the ten largest.

The treatment or condition label, as the study defines it: live attenuated yellow fever vaccine strain. At each blood-draw timepoint, two biological replicates of bulk PBMCs were obtained. A standard Ficoll-Paque protocol was used to isolate PBMCs from peripheral blood. TriZol was used to extract RNA from bulk PBMCs, CD4 and CD8 fractions, and dextramer-positive and dextramer-negative fractions. Based on the germline V gene (reference sequence), the CDR1 and CDR2 sequences are SGHNT and YYREEE. From its cysteine to its phenylalanine, the CDR3 spans 16 amino acids. Here the CDR3 DNA is all that survives: 48 bases in frame from base 1. At the junction V is shortened by 4 bases and J by 3 bases; bases outside the gene matches: 11. Here is what the overall study found, with its caveats: A small fraction of clonotypes appeared in both the CD4 and CD8 compartments, likely as a result of convergent recombination. Because only a couple of donors were included in the study, the extent to which the findings can be generalized is limited. Compared with the primary T-cell response, the secondary T-cell response was weaker but faster, peaking on day 5 rather than day 15. Computational filtering was needed because FACS-sorted repertoires could contain abundant contaminating clonotypes from the bulk population. Most clones expanded after primary vaccination (around 96% of CD4 and 80% to 90% of CD8) were re-detected after the booster, suggesting that broad memory maintenance occurred.

This specimen was PBMCs, taken 5 days after the first yellow fever vaccination. The chain joins TRBV5-4 to TRBJ2-3; 7 central nucleotides agree with TRBD1. The source of this sequence is a man between 18 and 29 years old who received the YFV17D yellow fever vaccine. The DNA is as follows: TGTGCCAGCAGCCCTGCGGAAGGGGGCAAAACAGATACGCAGTATTTT. Its amino acids are CASSPAEGGKTDTQYF.